Only one count was recorded for the clone carrying this T cell receptor beta chain. Its antigen remains unidentified. This sample is drawn from a study of cytomegalovirus exposure and HLA in healthy donors. Study-wide results and caveats: Prior analysis indicated that the majority of TCR beta V segments exhibited productivity approximately 87% or approximately 30% of the time.

Germline V lookup: CDR1 LNHDA, CDR2 SQIVND (reference sequence). The ends were cut back, 5 bases at V and 4 bases at J, with 14 bases in the middle. CDR3 length equals 14 residues. The PCR ran on 60 Vbeta and 13 Jbeta primers. Profiled with immunoSEQ multiplex PCR; TCRdb holds only in-frame clones, not every one. The sample records tens of thousands of clones, about 78% being singletons. The sample comprised PBMCs. This sequence originates from a woman aged 40 to 55 in good health and CMV-seronegative. This chain links TRBV19 with TRBJ1-1; no reliable D call. The CDR3: CASSLRDSSTEAFF. The CDR3 region has the DNA TGTGCCAGTAGTCTCCGCGACTCAAGCACTGAAGCTTTCTTT.